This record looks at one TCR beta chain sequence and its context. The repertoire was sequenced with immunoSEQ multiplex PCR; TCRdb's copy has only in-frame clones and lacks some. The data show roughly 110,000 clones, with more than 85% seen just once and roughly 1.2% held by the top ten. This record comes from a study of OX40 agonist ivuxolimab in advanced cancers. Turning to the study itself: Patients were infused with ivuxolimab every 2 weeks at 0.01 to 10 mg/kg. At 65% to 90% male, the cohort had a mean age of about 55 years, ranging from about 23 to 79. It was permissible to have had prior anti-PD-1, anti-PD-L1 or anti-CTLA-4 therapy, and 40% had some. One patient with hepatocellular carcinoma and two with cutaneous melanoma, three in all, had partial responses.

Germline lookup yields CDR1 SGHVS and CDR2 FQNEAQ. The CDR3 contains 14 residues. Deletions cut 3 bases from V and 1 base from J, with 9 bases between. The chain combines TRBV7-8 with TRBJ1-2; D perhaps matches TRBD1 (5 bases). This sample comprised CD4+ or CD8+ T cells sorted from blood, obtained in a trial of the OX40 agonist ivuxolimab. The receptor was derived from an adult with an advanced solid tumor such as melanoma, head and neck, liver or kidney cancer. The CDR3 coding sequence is TGTGCCAGCAGCTTGGGGGACGGTAACTATGGCTACACCTTC. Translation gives CASSLGDGNYGYTF.